What follows are 6 T cell receptor beta chains derived from one specimen sequenced in a study of cytomegalovirus exposure and HLA in healthy donors. 13 Jbeta primers and 60 Vbeta primers were used for the PCR. The method was immunoSEQ multiplex PCR; TCRdb's version includes in-frame clones alone and lacks a portion of them. The sample lists 200,000 to 250,000 clones, roughly four fifths seen once, with 1.2% to 1.5% in the top ten. Source material: PBMCs. The receptors were sampled from a girl aged 10-17 years in good health and CMV-seronegative.

This clone was seen a handful of times. The rearrangement uses TRBV5-1 and TRBJ1-5, with D perhaps TRBD1 (6 bases). The V and J ends lost 3 bases and 2 bases respectively, with 18 bases between them. Germline V gene sequence: CDR1 SGHRS, CDR2 YFSETQ. The CDR3 has 17 residues. CDR3 protein: CASSSGRGGVGNQPQHF. The CDR3, as DNA: TGCGCCAGCAGCTCAGGCAGGGGCGGTGTGGGCAATCAGCCCCAGCATTTT. Full variable domain (remainder filled in from reference TRBV5-1 and TRBJ1-5): KAGVTQTPRYLIKTRGQQVTLSCSPISGHRSVSWYQQTPGQGLQFLFEYFSETQRNKGNFPGRFSGRQFSNSRSEMNVSTLELGDSALYLCASSSGRGGVGNQPQHFGDGTRLSIL.

The chain is built from TRBV7-8 and TRBJ1-2; D ambiguous. Germline CDR1 and CDR2: SGHVS and FQNEAQ. The CDR3 has 12 amino acids. Trimming cost V 5 bases and J 4 bases, with 8 bases left between them. CDR3 sequence: CASSTGGYGYTF. CDR3 DNA sequence: TGTGCCAGCAGCACCGGAGGCTATGGCTACACCTTC.

In this sample, this clone turned up once. The chain carries TRBV23-1 and TRBJ2-3, with 13 bases matching TRBD2. TRBV23-1 has ORF status, its function being uncertain. This CDR3 spans 17 amino acids. V lost 0 bases, J lost 2 bases, and 2 bases stayed unmatched. CDR3 nucleotide sequence: TGCGCCAGCAGTCAATCGGGGACTAGCGGGGTCACAGATACGCAGTATTTT. It translates to CASSQSGTSGVTDTQYF.

The genes are TRBV28 and TRBJ2-7; TRBD1 agrees at 8 bases. Germline lookup yields CDR1 MDHEN and CDR2 SYDVKM. Trimming removed 9 bases from V and 3 bases from J; junction bases left unmatched: 13. The CDR3 length is 15 residues. The CDR3 sequence: CASISNSGGDYEQYF. CDR3 in DNA: TGTGCCAGTATTTCAAACTCAGGGGGCGACTACGAGCAGTACTTC.

The V gene is TRBV7-9, the J gene TRBJ1-1, with 9 bases lining up with TRBD1. Germline V gene sequence: CDR1 SEHNR, CDR2 FQNEAQ (reference sequence). This CDR3 region has 16 residues. Trimming removed 3 bases from V and 5 bases from J; junction bases left unmatched: 10. The DNA of the CDR3 is TGTGCCAGCAGCTTTGACACAAGGACAGGGGAGACTGAAGCTTTCTTT. Translated: CASSFDTRTGETEAFF. Together with reference TRBV7-9 and TRBJ1-1, the CDR3 gives the full variable domain: DTGVSQNPRHKITKRGQNVTFRCDPISEHNRLYWYRQTLGQGPEFLTYFQNEAQLEKSRLLSDRFSAERPKGSFSTLEIQRTEQGDSAMYLCASSFDTRTGETEAFFGQGTRLTVV.

This clone showed up just once. V usage is TRBV4-3 and J usage is TRBJ2-3; a weak D match, TRBD2 (6 bases). Germline V gives CDR1 LGHNA, CDR2 YSLEER. The CDR3 spans 16 residues. V shed 4 bases and J shed 5 bases, with 19 bases lying between them. The chain's CDR3 is CASSPGLPATRDTQYF. CDR3 coding DNA: TGCGCCAGCAGCCCGGGACTTCCAGCCACTAGAGATACGCAGTATTTT.